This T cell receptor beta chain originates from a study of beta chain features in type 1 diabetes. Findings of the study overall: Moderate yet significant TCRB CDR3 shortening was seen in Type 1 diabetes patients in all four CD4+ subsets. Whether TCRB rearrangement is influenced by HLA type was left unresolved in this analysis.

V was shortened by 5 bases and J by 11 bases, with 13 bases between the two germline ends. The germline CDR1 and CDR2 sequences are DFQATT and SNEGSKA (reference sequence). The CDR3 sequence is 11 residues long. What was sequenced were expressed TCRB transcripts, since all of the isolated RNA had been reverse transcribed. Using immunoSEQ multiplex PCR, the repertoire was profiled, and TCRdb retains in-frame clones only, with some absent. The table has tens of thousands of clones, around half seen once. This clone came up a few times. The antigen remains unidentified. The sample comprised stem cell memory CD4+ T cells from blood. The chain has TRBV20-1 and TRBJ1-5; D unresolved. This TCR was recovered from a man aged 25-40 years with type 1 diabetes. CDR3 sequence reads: CSASHETAQHF. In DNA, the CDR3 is TGCAGTGCTTCCCATGAAACGGCCCAGCATTTT.